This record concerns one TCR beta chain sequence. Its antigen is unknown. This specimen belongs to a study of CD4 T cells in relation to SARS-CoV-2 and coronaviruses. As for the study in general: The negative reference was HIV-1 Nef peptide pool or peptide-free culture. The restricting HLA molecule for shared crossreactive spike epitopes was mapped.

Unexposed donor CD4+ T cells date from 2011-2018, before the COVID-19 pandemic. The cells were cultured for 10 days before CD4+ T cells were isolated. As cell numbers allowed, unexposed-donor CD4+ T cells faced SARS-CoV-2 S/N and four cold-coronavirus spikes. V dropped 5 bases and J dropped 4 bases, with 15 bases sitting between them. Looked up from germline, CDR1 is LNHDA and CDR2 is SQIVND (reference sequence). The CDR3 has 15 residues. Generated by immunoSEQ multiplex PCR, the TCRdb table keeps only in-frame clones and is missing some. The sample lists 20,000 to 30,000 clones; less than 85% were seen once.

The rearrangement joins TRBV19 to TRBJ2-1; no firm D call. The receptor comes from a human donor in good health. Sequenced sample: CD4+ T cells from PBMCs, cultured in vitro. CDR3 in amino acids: CASSSFSQVYNEQFF. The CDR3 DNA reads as TGTGCCAGTAGTTCTTTTAGCCAGGTTTACAATGAGCAGTTCTTC.